The table lists the clone carrying this TCR beta chain with a few counts. Its antigen is not known. CDR3 length equals 19 residues. Germline V gives CDR1 SGHRS, CDR2 YFSETQ. V shed 0 bases, J shed 0 bases, and the junction held 10 bases outside the gene matches. MiXCR, run by TCRdb on the 5' RACE reads, gives a single entry per CDR3 protein. The repertoire holds under 900,000 distinct CDR3 sequences, with roughly an eighth as singletons. The source of the sample is a study of identical twins. Study-wide points: Part of the zero-insertion signal could reflect confounding by invariant MAIT and iNKT cells.

This sample was also put to use in a study of yellow fever vaccine responses in identical twins.

The TCR comes from a young woman in good health. What was sequenced was PBMCs. The gene calls are TRBV5-1 and TRBJ2-1; 9 positions agree with TRBD2. The CDR3 nucleotides read TGCGCCAGCAGCTTGGAAGGCGGGAGGGCCGAAAGCTCCTACAATGAGCAGTTCTTC. Its protein product is CASSLEGGRAESSYNEQFF.